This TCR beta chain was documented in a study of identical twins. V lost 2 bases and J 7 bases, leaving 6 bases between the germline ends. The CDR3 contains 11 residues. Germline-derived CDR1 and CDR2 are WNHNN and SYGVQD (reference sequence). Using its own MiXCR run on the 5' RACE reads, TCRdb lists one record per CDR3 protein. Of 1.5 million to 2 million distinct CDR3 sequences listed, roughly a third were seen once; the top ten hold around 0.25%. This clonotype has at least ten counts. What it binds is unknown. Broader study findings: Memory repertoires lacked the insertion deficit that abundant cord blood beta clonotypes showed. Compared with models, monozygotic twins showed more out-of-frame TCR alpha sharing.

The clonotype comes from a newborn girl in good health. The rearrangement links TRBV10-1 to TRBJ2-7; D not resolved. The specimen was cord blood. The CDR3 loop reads CASSEDHEQYF. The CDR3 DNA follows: TGCGCCAGCAGTGAGGACCATGAGCAGTACTTC.